Sequencing of this T cell receptor (beta chain) was carried out in a study of T cell responses to AZD1222 COVID-19 vaccine. Across the study: The analysis combined second doses at about 4 or about 12 weeks.

This CDR3 is built from 12 residues. Per germline, CDR1 SNHLY and CDR2 FYNNEI. Between the trimmed V and J ends, which lost 8 bases and 4 bases, there was a span of 11 bases. Points from the study as a whole: Two doses of AZD1222 preceded a rise in Spike-specific TCR breadth and depth. Females outnumbered males among donors, who were mostly white British; clonal diversity was possibly underestimated. Repertoire sampling happened only post peak T cell response.

Concerning this clone itself: Its antigen remains unknown.

Libraries were prepared by immunoSEQ multiplex PCR; TCRdb keeps only in-frame clonotypes and omits some of them. The sample has around 140,000 clones, 80% to 95% seen once. Specimen: peripheral blood, collected on day 0 of AZD1222 vaccination. This TCR came from an adult in good health. The chain has TRBV2 and TRBJ1-2; D gene ambiguous. The CDR3 DNA reads TGTGCCAGCCCCGAGGGCACCTATGGCTACACCTTC. This codes for CASPEGTYGYTF.